Presented here are 16 T cell receptor beta chains from one specimen sequenced in a study of cytomegalovirus exposure and HLA in healthy donors. In the PCR, 60 Vbeta and 13 Jbeta primers were used. Sequencing was performed with immunoSEQ multiplex PCR; in TCRdb, only in-frame clones are kept and a portion is missing. The data contain under 95,000 clones, roughly 73% of them seen just once; the ten biggest clones take up roughly 2.2%. The sequencing sample was made of PBMCs. The receptors here all came from a man aged 35-49 years in good health and CMV-seronegative.

V gene TRBV7-6 combines with J gene TRBJ2-1; a possible D gene is TRBD1 (6 bases). CDR1 is SGHVS, CDR2 FNYEAQ, per germline. The V end lost 1 base, the J end lost 11 bases, and 9 bases lay between the germline ends. The CDR3 spans 12 residues. The CDR3 loop reads CASSLVDSQQFF. CDR3 nucleotides: TGTGCCAGCAGCTTAGTGGACAGCCAGCAGTTCTTC.

The chain recombines TRBV2 with TRBJ2-2; a possible D gene is TRBD2 (5 bases). The CDR3 runs to 14 residues. The germline V gene encodes CDR1 SNHLY and CDR2 FYNNEI. In DNA form, the CDR3 reads TGTGCTTCATCCCCAGGACTTGTCACCGGGGAGCTGTTTTTT. Encoded protein: CASSPGLVTGELFF.

V gene TRBV6-6 combines with J gene TRBJ1-1; D is ambiguous. The CDR3 spans 12 residues. The V end was cut by 5 bases, the J end by 2 bases, with 6 bases between. Germline V gives CDR1 MNHNY, CDR2 SVGAGI (reference sequence). CDR3 in DNA: TGTGCCAGCAGTCCGAGAAACACTGAAGCTTTCTTT. This encodes CASSPRNTEAFF.

This sequence joins TRBV7-8 and TRBJ1-1; 7 positions agree with TRBD1. V was pared by 1 base and J by 8 bases, with 4 bases of the junction left unmatched. The CDR3 spans 13 residues. Germline assignment: CDR1 SGHVS and CDR2 FQNEAQ. Written as DNA, the CDR3 is TGTGCCAGCAGCTTAGTTGTAGGGGGCGAAGCTTTCTTT. Protein sequence: CASSLVVGGEAFF. Drawing the rest from reference TRBV7-8 and TRBJ1-1, the complete variable domain is GAGVSQSPRYKVAKRGQDVALRCDPISGHVSLFWYQQALGQGPEFLTYFQNEAQLDKSGLPSDRFFAERPEGSVSTLKIQRTQQEDSAVYLCASSLVVGGEAFFGQGTRLTVV.

The V gene is TRBV7-8, the J gene TRBJ1-6; possible D gene TRBD1, 6 bases. The CDR3 has 15 residues. V lost 3 bases and J 5 bases, leaving 11 bases between the germline ends. Germline V CDR1 and CDR2: SGHVS, FQNEAQ. The CDR3 spells CASSLQGTNNSPLHF. CDR3 coding DNA: TGTGCCAGCAGCTTGCAGGGGACCAATAATTCACCCCTCCACTTT.

This clone was counted many times. The V and J genes are TRBV6-6 and TRBJ1-2; 8 nucleotides line up with TRBD1. Germline trimming cut 0 bases from V and 3 bases from J; bases unmatched to any gene: 3. Germline V gene sequence: CDR1 MNHNY, CDR2 SVGAGI (reference sequence). This CDR3 region has 15 residues. The CDR3 nucleotides are TGTGCCAGCAGTTACTCCCCAGGGGGCGACTATGGCTACACCTTC. Its protein product is CASSYSPGGDYGYTF.

The chain uses TRBV7-3 and TRBJ1-1, with 11 bases identical to TRBD1. Germline V gene lookup returns CDR1 SGHTA and CDR2 FQGTGA. This CDR3 comprises 19 residues. Trimming at V came to 1 base and at J to 0 bases, leaving 10 bases not matched to a gene. This CDR3 is CASSLRGGQGALMNTEAFF. The CDR3 region has the DNA TGTGCCAGCAGCTTAAGAGGAGGACAGGGGGCTTTGATGAACACTGAAGCTTTCTTT.

This chain's CDR3 is CASGLTGPNEQFF. The DNA for the CDR3 is TGCGCCAGCGGTCTGACAGGACCCAATGAGCAGTTCTTC. The rearrangement uses TRBV5-1 and TRBJ2-1; maybe TRBD1 (6 bases). V was pared by 7 bases and J by 6 bases, with 14 bases between. Germline CDR1 SGHRS, CDR2 YFSETQ. The CDR3 sequence is 13 residues long.

This clone was picked up a small number of times. The rearrangement uses TRBV19 and TRBJ2-7; 8 bases match TRBD1. V was clipped by 6 bases and J by 6 bases; unmatched bases: 4. The length of the CDR3 is 12 residues. CDR1 LNHDA and CDR2 SQIVND come from the germline V gene (reference sequence). Here the CDR3 DNA reads TGTGCCAGTAGACAACAGGGGGGCGAGCAGTACTTC. It is translated as CASRQQGGEQYF. The variable domain in full, with the rest retrieved from reference TRBV19 and TRBJ2-7, is DGGITQSPKYLFRKEGQNVTLSCEQNLNHDAMYWYRQDPGQGLRLIYYSQIVNDFQKGDIAEGYSVSREKKESFPLTVTSAQKNPTAFYLCASRQQGGEQYFGPGTRLTVT.

The chain uses TRBV28 and TRBJ2-2, with 7 bases matching TRBD1. Trimming removed 6 bases from V and 5 bases from J; junction bases left unmatched: 9. In germline, CDR1 is MDHEN, CDR2 SYDVKM. The CDR3 sequence is 15 residues long. DNA of the CDR3: TGTGCCAGCAGGCTTAGGGGGCGAAGGACCGGGGAGCTGTTTTTT. This sequence encodes CASRLRGRRTGELFF.

The chain has TRBV2 and TRBJ2-7, with 8 bases matching TRBD1. Trimming cost V 6 bases and J 2 bases; bases outside gene matches: 9. Germline V gene sequence: CDR1 SNHLY, CDR2 FYNNEI. This CDR3 spans 15 amino acids. The DNA for the CDR3 is TGTGCCAGCAGACACCGGGACAGGAGACCCTACGAGCAGTACTTC. It codes for CASRHRDRRPYEQYF.

V and J are TRBV9 and TRBJ2-2; D is ambiguous. In germline, CDR1 is SGDLS, CDR2 YYNGEE. The length of the CDR3 is 12 residues. V was shortened by 0 bases and J by 6 bases, with 3 bases between the two germline ends. CDR3 amino acids: CASSVASGELFF. The DNA of the CDR3 is TGTGCCAGCAGCGTAGCTTCCGGGGAGCTGTTTTTT.

The rearrangement uses TRBV7-8 and TRBJ2-1; 12 bases align to TRBD2. Germline CDR1 reads SGHVS; CDR2 reads FQNEAQ. Trimming took 0 bases from V and 2 from J; bases not matched to a gene: 5. The CDR3 contains 18 residues. The CDR3 DNA sequence: TGTGCCAGCAGCTTAGCGCTAGCGGGGGGGCGGGCCTACAATGAGCAGTTCTTC. Translating gives CASSLALAGGRAYNEQFF.

The V and J genes are TRBV11-2 and TRBJ2-2; 9 bases are a match to TRBD2. The germline CDR1 and CDR2 sequences are SGHAT and FQNNGV. This CDR3 has 16 amino acids. J lost 1 base, V lost 3 bases, and 3 bases had no gene match. The CDR3 DNA is TGTGCCAGCAGCTTCCTAGCGGGAATGAACACCGGGGAGCTGTTTTTT. It translates to CASSFLAGMNTGELFF.

The CDR3 DNA sequence: TGCGCCAGCAGCGGGGCCGGGAATGAAAAACTGTTTTTT. Its translation: CASSGAGNEKLFF. This sequence joins TRBV5-1 and TRBJ1-4; a weak D match, TRBD1 (5 bases). CDR1 and CDR2 (germline): SGHRS, YFSETQ. This CDR3 region has 13 residues. The V gene lost 4 bases and the J gene lost 5 bases, with 9 bases spanning the gap.

The V call is TRBV10-3, the J call TRBJ2-5; TRBD1 is a possible D gene (6 bases). Per germline, CDR1 ENHRY and CDR2 SYGVKD. The CDR3 has 13 residues. The germline V and J ends were trimmed by 5 bases and 5 bases, with 12 bases remaining between them. CDR3 nucleotides: TGTGCCATCAGTAGTCAGGGGTGGGAGACCCAGTACTTC. Translating gives CAISSQGWETQYF.